This TCR beta chain was observed in a study of shared clonotypes between healthy human individuals. Study overall: CD4 naive and memory got three plates each, CD8 naive two, CD8 memory one. Study-wide results and limits: Memory subsets generally showed smaller estimated richness than naive subsets did.

Germline-derived CDR1 and CDR2 are MNHNY and SVGAGI (reference sequence). This CDR3 is 13 amino acids long. The V segment lost 5 bases and the J segment 7 bases; nucleotides outside the gene matches: 7. Profiled with immunoSEQ multiplex PCR; TCRdb holds only in-frame clones, not every one. The sample yields 850,000 to 1,200,000 clones, about 74% seen once. About this clone itself: What it recognizes is unknown.

The sequenced material came from memory CD4+ T cells sorted from blood. Subset meaning: CD45RA-negative fraction. The clonotype originates from a man between 18 and 35 years old in good health. This chain uses TRBV6-6 with TRBJ2-7, with 8 bases lining up with TRBD2. CDR3 protein: CASSSGRGREQYF. The CDR3 DNA is TGTGCCAGCAGTAGCGGGAGAGGGCGGGAGCAGTACTTC.